This passage covers 20 T cell receptor beta chains from one sample sequenced in a study of blood T cell repertoires in COVID-19. Sequencing was performed with immunoSEQ multiplex PCR; in TCRdb, only in-frame clones are kept and a portion is missing. The table shows a few hundred thousand clones, with roughly 87% occurring only once. The sequencing sample was made of PBMCs or T cells enriched from blood (not recorded which). The receptors were sampled from a man aged 18 to 29 with acute COVID-19.

This chain joins TRBV9 and TRBJ2-7, with a possible D match to TRBD1 (6 bases). Trimming took 0 bases from V and 3 from J, leaving 13 bases between them. Germline lookup yields CDR1 SGDLS and CDR2 YYNGEE. The CDR3 length is 15 residues. The CDR3 region has the DNA TGTGCCAGCAGCGTAGCGGCAGGGGTTCTCTACGAGCAGTACTTC. It codes for CASSVAAGVLYEQYF.

The rearrangement joins TRBV19 to TRBJ2-7; D not resolved. The V end was cut by 5 bases, the J end by 2 bases, with 7 bases between. This CDR3 comprises 12 residues. Germline CDR1 reads LNHDA; CDR2 reads SQIVND (reference sequence). The CDR3 region is CASSGQPYEQYF. The CDR3 bases are TGTGCCAGTAGTGGGCAGCCCTACGAGCAGTACTTC.

V gene TRBV29-1 combines with J gene TRBJ2-7; 14 bases agree with TRBD2. Germline assignment: CDR1 SQVTM and CDR2 ANQGSEA. V was pared by 4 bases and J by 6 bases, with 5 bases of the junction left unmatched. This CDR3 has 14 amino acids. For the CDR3, the DNA is TGCAGCGTTGGGGGGACTAGCGGGAGTTCCGAGCAGTACTTC. Protein sequence: CSVGGTSGSSEQYF.

The CDR3 sequence: CATRGSGQETQYF. The CDR3 DNA reads TGTGCCACCAGGGGTAGCGGCCAAGAGACCCAGTACTTC. The gene calls are TRBV15 and TRBJ2-5, with D maybe TRBD2 (6 bases). The germline gives CDR1 LNHNV, CDR2 YYDKDF (reference sequence). CDR3 length: 13 amino acids. The germline V and J ends were trimmed by 6 bases and 1 base, with 9 bases remaining between them.

The rearrangement links TRBV30 to TRBJ1-2; D is possibly TRBD1 (5 bases). Germline V gives CDR1 GTSNPN, CDR2 SVGIG (reference sequence). The CDR3 totals 15 residues. The germline V and J ends were trimmed by 4 bases and 0 bases, with 15 bases remaining between them. The CDR3 DNA is TGTGCCTGGACTCCCCGGGGGAGTCCTAACTATGGCTACACCTTC. Translated: CAWTPRGSPNYGYTF.

The chain joins TRBV11-1 to TRBJ2-2, with D possibly matching TRBD1 (5 bases). The germline CDR1 and CDR2 sequences are SGHAT and FQDESV (reference sequence). This CDR3 comprises 14 residues. V lost 6 bases and J lost 3, with 11 bases in between. CDR3 sequence reads: CASSLNRYTGELFF. The CDR3 bases are TGTGCCAGCAGTTTGAACAGGTACACCGGGGAGCTGTTTTTT.

The rearrangement links TRBV19 to TRBJ2-5; 8 bases agree with TRBD2. Trimming cost V 3 bases and J 2 bases; bases outside gene matches: 8. Looked up from germline, CDR1 is LNHDA and CDR2 is SQIVND (reference sequence). CDR3 size: 16 residues. CDR3 sequence (DNA): TGTGCCAGTAGTATGCTGGGGACTAGGGCACAAGAGACCCAGTACTTC. This encodes CASSMLGTRAQETQYF. The full variable domain, in which reference TRBV19 and TRBJ2-5 provide the parts outside the CDR3, is DGGITQSPKYLFRKEGQNVTLSCEQNLNHDAMYWYRQDPGQGLRLIYYSQIVNDFQKGDIAEGYSVSREKKESFPLTVTSAQKNPTAFYLCASSMLGTRAQETQYFGPGTRLLVL.

This clone has only one observation. This rearrangement joins TRBV9 to TRBJ2-3; D may be TRBD2 (6 bases). Trimming shortened V by 3 bases and J by 4 bases, and 12 bases separated the two germline ends. There are 14 residues in the CDR3. CDR1 and CDR2 from the germline V gene are SGDLS and YYNGEE. The CDR3 loop is CASSETPGADTQYF. CDR3 sequence (DNA): TGTGCCAGCAGCGAGACCCCGGGAGCAGATACGCAGTATTTT.

This chain joins TRBV11-1 and TRBJ2-5, with D possibly matching TRBD2 (5 bases). The V end was cut by 5 bases, the J end by 5 bases, with 21 bases between. Germline CDR1 is SGHAT and CDR2 is FQDESV (reference sequence). This CDR3 spans 16 amino acids. The CDR3 region is CASSPRFGAAAETQYF. CDR3 sequence (DNA): TGTGCCAGCAGCCCCCGGTTCGGAGCGGCGGCGGAGACCCAGTACTTC.

Notes on this clone: At one end the junction does not follow the germline gene, possibly because of a read error. The chain uses TRBV28 and TRBJ1-2, with D perhaps TRBD1 (6 bases). The germline V gene has CDR1 MDHEN and CDR2 SYDVKM. CDR3 length: 11 amino acids. The CDR3 sequence is CASSSSGDYAF. CDR3 in DNA: TGTGCCAGCAGTTCCTCAGGGGATTACGCCTTC.

The chain carries TRBV5-1 and TRBJ1-4, with a possible D match to TRBD1 (6 bases). The length of the CDR3 is 16 residues. Trimming shortened V by 4 bases and J by 0 bases, and 13 bases separated the two germline ends. CDR1 and CDR2 from the germline V gene are SGHRS and YFSETQ. CDR3 bases: TGCGCCAGCAGCACAGGACAGAGCCCAACTAATGAAAAACTGTTTTTT. Encoded protein: CASSTGQSPTNEKLFF.

CDR3 protein: CASKRVQGGTDTQYF. DNA of the CDR3: TGTGCCAGCAAAAGGGTACAGGGGGGCACAGATACGCAGTATTTT. This rearrangement joins TRBV19 to TRBJ2-3, with 8 nucleotides matching TRBD1. CDR3 size: 15 residues. V trimming: 9 bases; J trimming: 1 base; junction bases outside the gene matches: 9. Germline V gene sequence: CDR1 LNHDA, CDR2 SQIVND (reference sequence). The variable domain in full, completed from reference TRBV19 and TRBJ2-3, reads DGGITQSPKYLFRKEGQNVTLSCEQNLNHDAMYWYRQDPGQGLRLIYYSQIVNDFQKGDIAEGYSVSREKKESFPLTVTSAQKNPTAFYLCASKRVQGGTDTQYFGPGTRLTVL.

V gene TRBV3-1 (or the pseudogene TRBV3-2) combines with J gene TRBJ2-3, with no clear D. The length of the CDR3 is 12 residues. The germline gives CDR1 LGHDT, CDR2 YNNKEL (reference sequence). Trimming removed 5 bases at V and 7 bases at J, with 10 bases between. CDR3 in amino acids: CASSESEYTQYF. Here the CDR3 DNA reads TGTGCCAGCAGCGAGAGCGAGTATACGCAGTATTTT.

This sequence joins TRBV6-5 and TRBJ1-1, with D tentatively TRBD1 (6 bases). This CDR3 is 13 amino acids long. Trimming cost V 7 bases and J 7 bases, with 16 bases left between them. The germline CDR1 and CDR2 sequences are MNHEY and SVGAGI. CDR3 residues: CASTKGVVGEAFF. DNA for the CDR3: TGTGCCAGCACCAAGGGGGTGGTCGGTGAAGCTTTCTTT.

The CDR3 region is CASSYSPGAGEETQYF. The CDR3 DNA is TGTGCCAGCAGTTACTCCCCCGGGGCGGGAGAAGAGACCCAGTACTTC. The chain joins TRBV6-5 to TRBJ2-5; 7 bases fit TRBD2. CDR1 MNHEY and CDR2 SVGAGI come from the germline V gene. The J segment lost 3 bases and the V segment lost 0 bases, leaving 7 bases of the junction unmatched. The CDR3 runs to 16 residues.

V is TRBV28 and J is TRBJ1-2; 7 positions agree with TRBD1. With 8 bases clipped from V and 8 bases from J, the junction kept 17 bases outside the gene matches. Germline lookup yields CDR1 MDHEN and CDR2 SYDVKM. The CDR3 covers 15 residues. CDR3 in amino acids: CASEAPPGQRQGYTF. As DNA, the CDR3 is TGTGCCAGCGAGGCCCCGCCGGGACAGCGTCAAGGCTACACCTTC.

V and J are TRBV6-6 and TRBJ1-1; 8 bases match TRBD1. Per the germline V gene, CDR1 is MNHNY and CDR2 is SVGAGI (reference sequence). Trimming cost V 11 bases and J 5 bases; bases outside gene matches: 7. CDR3 length: 12 amino acids. The CDR3 sequence is CAAGTGGTEAFF. CDR3 DNA: TGTGCCGCGGGAACAGGGGGAACTGAAGCTTTCTTT.

This clone was seen once. V and J are TRBV7-8 and TRBJ2-1; 10 bases agree with TRBD2. Trimming took 5 bases from V and 4 from J; bases not matched to a gene: 5. The CDR3 runs 15 residues. Looked up from germline, CDR1 is SGHVS and CDR2 is FQNEAQ. The CDR3, as DNA: TGTGCCAGCAGCGACGGACTAGCGGCTTACAATGAGCAGTTCTTC. Amino acid sequence: CASSDGLAAYNEQFF.

The genes are TRBV7-9 and TRBJ2-6; tentatively, D is TRBD2 (6 bases). CDR3 length equals 17 residues. Trimming removed 5 bases from V and 2 bases from J, with 16 bases in between. CDR1 is SEHNR, CDR2 FQNEAQ, per germline (reference sequence). DNA for the CDR3: TGTGCCAGCAGCGGAGGGGTGAGGGAACCTGGGGCCAACGTCCTGACTTTC. It is translated as CASSGGVREPGANVLTF.

The genes are TRBV24-1 and TRBJ1-5; no definite D call. The CDR3 consists of 13 residues. CDR1 and CDR2 from the germline V gene are KGHDR and SFDVKD. Trimming left V 4 bases short and J 11 bases short, with 14 bases between. This chain's CDR3 is CATSEGDEEAQHF. In DNA form, the CDR3 reads TGTGCCACCAGTGAAGGCGACGAAGAGGCCCAGCATTTT.